A selection of T cell receptor beta chains follows, all from one sample in a study of blood T cells in healthy people across ages. One entry per CDR3 protein results from TCRdb running MiXCR on the 5' RACE reads. The sample lists approximately 600,000 distinct CDR3 sequences, around three fifths occurring once. The specimen was blood. The receptors were gathered from a man in his fifties or sixties in good health. The CDR3 runs from the conserved cysteine through the conserved F or W. D genes are given only for firm matches. Size values are once, few and many counts, or a class for expanded clones, and some rows have none.

D gene	V gene	J gene	clone size	CDR3 protein	CDR3 DNA
NA	TRBV5-1	TRBJ1-6	NA	CASSLGQDSSYNSPLHF	TGCGCCAGCAGCTTGGGTCAGGATAGCTCCTATAATTCACCCCTCCACTTT
NA	TRBV6-5	TRBJ2-1	NA	CASGRADEQFF	TGTGCCAGCGGCAGGGCGGATGAGCAGTTCTTC
NA	TRBV7-9	TRBJ2-3	NA	CASSLVSSGTDTQYF	TGTGCCAGCAGCTTAGTTTCGTCTGGCACAGATACGCAGTATTTT
TRBD2	TRBV5-4	TRBJ2-5	NA	CASSPTSLAGGGKTQYF	TGTGCCAGCAGCCCAACTTCCTTAGCGGGGGGAGGAAAGACCCAGTACTTC
TRBD2	TRBV29-1	TRBJ2-1	few	CSVEDPLAGGTYNEQFF	TGCAGCGTTGAAGATCCCCTAGCGGGGGGTACCTACAATGAGCAGTTCTTC
TRBD1	TRBV3-1	TRBJ2-7	many	CASSDQGANEQYF	TGTGCCAGCAGCGATCAGGGGGCAAACGAGCAGTACTTC
TRBD2	TRBV6-1	TRBJ2-1	few	CASCPTSGGRDEQFF	TGTGCCAGCTGCCCGACTAGCGGGGGGAGGGATGAGCAGTTCTTC
TRBD2	TRBV29-1	TRBJ2-7	NA	CSALGGGYEQYF	TGCAGCGCCCTGGGGGGGGGCTACGAGCAGTACTTC
TRBD1	TRBV7-8	TRBJ2-7	NA	CASSFLPSTQGANEQYF	TGTGCCAGCAGCTTCCTCCCTTCTACGCAGGGGGCTAACGAGCAGTACTTC
NA	TRBV6-1	TRBJ2-1	few	CASRTPAGTLRGEQFF	TGTGCCAGCAGGACCCCAGCTGGGACCTTAAGGGGAGAGCAGTTCTTC
NA	TRBV20-1	TRBJ2-3	NA	CSAILGSTSTDTQYF	TGCAGTGCTATATTAGGTTCGACTAGCACAGATACGCAGTATTTT
NA	TRBV29-1	TRBJ2-1	few	CSVSTTGYNEQFF	TGCAGCGTTTCCACCACTGGCTACAATGAGCAGTTCTTC
NA	TRBV20-1	TRBJ2-1	NA	CSARGSPYNEQFF	TGCAGTGCTAGAGGATCCCCCTACAATGAGCAGTTCTTC
NA	TRBV2	TRBJ2-7	NA	CASILQASSYEQYF	TGTGCCAGCATATTACAGGCGAGCTCCTACGAGCAGTACTTC
TRBD1	TRBV12-3/TRBV12-4	TRBJ2-1	NA	CASRSPGTGWNEQFF	TGTGCCAGCAGGTCACCCGGGACAGGGTGGAATGAGCAGTTCTTC
NA	TRBV10-3	TRBJ2-1	NA	CAISGRLEGNEQFF	TGTGCCATCAGTGGAAGACTAGAAGGCAATGAGCAGTTCTTC
TRBD1	TRBV3-1	TRBJ2-3	NA	CASSQGQGAGTDTQYF	TGTGCCAGCAGCCAAGGACAGGGGGCGGGCACAGATACGCAGTATTTT
NA	TRBV12-3/TRBV12-4	TRBJ2-3	NA	CASRGLYTDTQYF	TGTGCCAGCAGGGGACTTTACACAGATACGCAGTATTTT
TRBD1	TRBV4-1	TRBJ2-3	NA	CASSRSGQVGVHTQYF	TGCGCCAGCAGCCGCAGCGGACAGGTCGGGGTCCATACGCAGTATTTT
TRBD1	TRBV27	TRBJ2-1	few	CASSLRFGQGANEQFF	TGTGCCAGCAGTTTAAGGTTCGGACAGGGGGCCAATGAGCAGTTCTTC
TRBD2	TRBV6-6	TRBJ2-5	few	CASSPPSGGQETQYF	TGTGCCAGCAGTCCCCCTAGCGGGGGCCAAGAGACCCAGTACTTC
NA	TRBV12-3/TRBV12-4	TRBJ2-1	NA	CASSLGDWGNEQFF	TGTGCCAGCAGTTTAGGAGATTGGGGCAATGAGCAGTTCTTC
NA	TRBV3-1	TRBJ2-5	NA	CASSQARTQQETQYF	TGTGCCAGCAGCCAAGCGAGGACGCAACAAGAGACCCAGTACTTC
TRBD1	TRBV2	TRBJ2-1	NA	CASSRTGQGGQNEQFF	TGTGCCAGCAGTCGTACCGGACAGGGAGGACAAAATGAGCAGTTCTTC
NA	TRBV19	TRBJ1-6	once	CASTPTEAYNSPLHF	TGTGCCAGTACCCCGACCGAGGCATATAATTCACCCCTCCACTTT
NA	TRBV9	TRBJ1-1	NA	CASSPRVEVDTEAFF	TGTGCCAGCAGCCCCCGGGTAGAGGTGGACACTGAAGCTTTCTTT
NA	TRBV20-1	TRBJ1-2	NA	CSARPARAGDGYTF	TGCAGTGCTAGACCCGCGAGGGCAGGGGATGGCTACACCTTC
TRBD1	TRBV2	TRBJ1-4	NA	CASSRTGGDEKLFF	TGTGCCAGCAGTCGGACAGGGGGCGATGAAAAACTGTTTTTT
NA	TRBV11-3	TRBJ1-1	NA	CASSLESGRGNTEAFF	TGTGCCAGCAGCTTAGAGTCAGGGCGGGGGAACACTGAAGCTTTCTTT
NA	TRBV4-2	TRBJ1-1	NA	CASSPNETPGQYTEAFF	TGTGCCAGCAGCCCCAACGAAACCCCTGGGCAGTACACTGAAGCTTTCTTT
NA	TRBV5-5	TRBJ2-4	NA	CASSLEGGVNIQYF	TGTGCCAGCAGCTTGGAAGGGGGGGTAAACATTCAGTACTTC
NA	TRBV20-1	TRBJ1-6	many	CSARDQGKGNSPLHF	TGCAGTGCTAGAGATCAGGGGAAGGGAAATTCACCCCTCCACTTT
NA	TRBV5-5	TRBJ2-7	NA	CASSLVGAGTAYEQYF	TGTGCCAGCAGCTTGGTTGGGGCAGGGACCGCCTACGAGCAGTACTTC
TRBD2	TRBV5-1	TRBJ2-1	NA	CASSLTPSGAEQFF	TGCGCCAGCAGCTTGACCCCCAGCGGGGCCGAGCAGTTCTTC
NA	TRBV7-9	TRBJ2-1	few	CASSLGAGWFF	TGTGCCAGCAGCTTAGGCGCCGGGTGGTTCTTC
TRBD1	TRBV9	TRBJ1-2	NA	CASSVGTVNYGYTF	TGTGCCAGCAGCGTGGGGACAGTAAACTATGGCTACACCTTC
NA	TRBV11-2	TRBJ1-6	NA	CASSPGTLNSPLHF	TGTGCCAGCAGCCCGGGAACCCTTAATTCACCCCTCCACTTT
NA	TRBV24-1	TRBJ1-2	NA	CATSDFQHPNYGYTF	TGTGCCACCAGTGACTTCCAACACCCTAACTATGGCTACACCTTC
NA	TRBV7-9	TRBJ2-3	NA	CASSLVTSGDTQYF	TGTGCCAGCAGCTTAGTCACTAGTGGAGATACGCAGTATTTT